Following are 30 T cell receptor beta chains from one sample sequenced in a study of T cell repertoires in ileal Crohn's disease. Only in-frame clones appear in the TCRdb table, and some are missing; sequencing was by immunoSEQ multiplex PCR. The sample has 15,000 to 20,000 clones; 90% to 95% are singletons. Sequences were obtained from ileal tissue. These receptors all come from an adult with Crohn's disease.

V usage is TRBV19 and J usage is TRBJ2-5; 7 bases line up with TRBD1. V shed 10 bases, J shed 5 bases, and the junction held 10 bases outside the gene matches. This CDR3 has 13 residues. Germline V lookup: CDR1 LNHDA, CDR2 SQIVND (reference sequence). CDR3 sequence: CATLDRASETQYF. DNA for the CDR3: TGTGCCACCCTCGACAGGGCTAGTGAGACCCAGTACTTC.

The chain combines TRBV5-1 with TRBJ1-3; D uncertain. The CDR3 length is 15 residues. From germline, CDR1 is SGHRS and CDR2 YFSETQ. V lost 4 bases and J 2 bases, leaving 13 bases between the germline ends. CDR3 DNA sequence: TGCGCCAGCAGCCCCCAGGCGGGAACTGGAAACACCATATATTTT. Its translation is CASSPQAGTGNTIYF. The complete variable domain, with remaining parts taken from reference TRBV5-1 and TRBJ1-3, reads KAGVTQTPRYLIKTRGQQVTLSCSPISGHRSVSWYQQTPGQGLQFLFEYFSETQRNKGNFPGRFSGRQFSNSRSEMNVSTLELGDSALYLCASSPQAGTGNTIYFGEGSWLTVV.

This clone has just one count. The CDR3 region has the DNA TGCGCCAGCAGCTTGGCGGAGGGAACTAATGAAAAACTGTTTTTT. Translating gives CASSLAEGTNEKLFF. V usage is TRBV5-1 and J usage is TRBJ1-4; D is unresolved. CDR3 length: 15 amino acids. V was pared by 0 bases and J by 1 base, with 7 bases between. Germline V CDR1 and CDR2: SGHRS, YFSETQ.

The genes are TRBV6-5 and TRBJ1-1, with D perhaps matching TRBD1 (5 bases). Germline V CDR1 and CDR2: MNHEY, SVGAGI. Trimming removed 0 bases at V and 5 bases at J, with 10 bases between. The CDR3 spans 14 residues. The CDR3, as DNA: TGTGCCAGCAGTTACTCGAGGGGAGGGACTGAAGCTTTCTTT. This codes for CASSYSRGGTEAFF.

This clone was counted once. J is TRBJ1-2 and V is TRBV5-3; tentative D call: TRBD1 (5 bases). TRBV5-3 is placed among ORFs of uncertain function. The CDR3 covers 12 residues. The V gene lost 1 base and the J gene lost 8 bases, with 9 bases spanning the gap. The CDR3 sequence is CARSLRTSGYTF. For the CDR3, the DNA is TGTGCCAGAAGCTTGAGGACAAGCGGCTACACCTTC.

In nucleotides, the CDR3 is TGTGCCAGCAGTCAGGTTGGGCCCTACGAGCAGTACTTC. Translating it yields CASSQVGPYEQYF. The chain links TRBV6-5 to TRBJ2-7; D not resolved. The CDR3 totals 13 residues. The V and J ends lost 5 bases and 2 bases respectively, with 10 bases between them. The V gene's germline CDR1 is MNHEY and CDR2 SVGAGI.

The gene calls are TRBV19 and TRBJ1-5; 10 bases align to TRBD1. Germline V gives CDR1 LNHDA, CDR2 SQIVND (reference sequence). This CDR3 region has 17 residues. After removal of 3 bases from V and 3 bases from J, the junction contained 8 bases not matched to a gene. This CDR3 is CASSILGQGGFNQPQHF. CDR3 coding DNA: TGTGCCAGTAGTATCCTCGGACAGGGGGGATTCAATCAGCCCCAGCATTTT.

This chain links TRBV15 with TRBJ1-2, with D perhaps matching TRBD1 (5 bases). The CDR3 spans 14 residues. In germline, CDR1 is LNHNV, CDR2 YYDKDF (reference sequence). V lost 0 bases and J 8 bases, leaving 13 bases between the germline ends. CDR3 protein: CATSRDRAGLGYTF. In DNA, the CDR3 is TGTGCCACCAGCAGAGATCGGGCAGGGCTCGGCTACACCTTC.

The J gene is TRBJ2-6, the V gene TRBV13, with 10 positions matching TRBD1. Germline V gene sequence: CDR1 PRHDT, CDR2 FYEKMQ (reference sequence). After removal of 4 bases from V and 4 bases from J, the junction contained 7 bases not matched to a gene. There are 17 residues in the CDR3. This CDR3 is CASSYRQGARGANVLTF. CDR3 nucleotides: TGTGCCAGCAGCTATCGACAGGGGGCGCGCGGGGCCAACGTCCTGACTTTC. The whole variable domain, filled in from reference TRBV13 and TRBJ2-6, reads AAGVIQSPRHLIKEKRETATLKCYPIPRHDTVYWYQQGPGQDPQFLISFYEKMQSDKGSIPDRFSAQQFSDYHSELNMSSLELGDSALYFCASSYRQGARGANVLTFGAGSRLTVL.

This chain uses TRBV7-6 with TRBJ1-3; no definite D call. The CDR3 sequence is 18 residues long. Trimming took 2 bases from V and 4 from J, leaving 21 bases between them. CDR1 SGHVS and CDR2 FNYEAQ come from the germline V gene. CDR3 protein: CASSLSGSGYSLGNTIYF. The DNA for the CDR3 is TGTGCCAGCAGCTTAAGCGGATCGGGTTACAGCTTAGGAAACACCATATATTTT.

The table lists this clone with a count of one. J is TRBJ2-2 and V is TRBV27, with 9 bases identical to TRBD2. The length of the CDR3 is 16 residues. From germline, CDR1 is MNHEY and CDR2 SMNVEV (reference sequence). J gave up 3 bases and V 6 bases, and 8 bases lay outside the gene matches. This chain's CDR3 is CASRPRLADDTGELFF. CDR3 DNA: TGTGCCAGCAGACCCCGACTAGCGGACGACACCGGGGAGCTGTTTTTT.

J is TRBJ2-3 and V is TRBV10-2; 14 bases line up with TRBD2. CDR3 length: 17 residues. Germline V gene sequence: CDR1 WSHSY, CDR2 SAAADI. The V and J ends lost 2 bases and 5 bases, in that order; junction bases with no gene match: 6. This CDR3 is CASSEGLAGGGVDTQYF. The CDR3, as DNA: TGCGCCAGCAGTGAGGGACTAGCGGGGGGAGGTGTAGATACGCAGTATTTT.

This chain uses TRBV19 with TRBJ1-5; 11 bases agree with TRBD1. Germline V gene lookup returns CDR1 LNHDA and CDR2 SQIVND (reference sequence). CDR3 length: 16 amino acids. V lost 7 bases to trimming and J lost 7 bases; unmatched junction nucleotides: 12. The CDR3 here is CASKMDPGTGGQPQHF. The DNA for the CDR3 is TGTGCCAGTAAAATGGACCCCGGGACAGGGGGACAGCCCCAGCATTTT. Combining the CDR3 with reference TRBV19 and TRBJ1-5 gives the whole variable domain DGGITQSPKYLFRKEGQNVTLSCEQNLNHDAMYWYRQDPGQGLRLIYYSQIVNDFQKGDIAEGYSVSREKKESFPLTVTSAQKNPTAFYLCASKMDPGTGGQPQHFGDGTRLSIL.

The table lists this clone with a few counts. This chain links TRBV4-1 with TRBJ1-2, with D possibly matching TRBD1 (6 bases). CDR3 length equals 13 residues. Germline CDR1 is MGHRA and CDR2 is YSYEKL. V shed 0 bases and J shed 4 bases, with 6 bases lying between them. The CDR3 is CASSQEGGYGYTF. The CDR3 coding sequence is TGCGCCAGCAGCCAAGAAGGGGGCTATGGCTACACCTTC.

This clone was observed once. The chain combines TRBV18 with TRBJ1-2; 9 bases agree with TRBD1. The germline CDR1 and CDR2 sequences are KGHSH and LQKENI. J lost 5 bases, V lost 3 bases, and 7 bases had no gene match. The CDR3 is made up of 15 amino acids. CDR3 in amino acids: CASSPGTGSRYGYTF. In DNA form, the CDR3 reads TGTGCCAGCTCACCCGGGACAGGGTCTAGGTATGGCTACACCTTC. Based on the CDR3 plus reference TRBV18 and TRBJ1-2, the full variable domain is NAGVMQNPRHLVRRRGQEARLRCSPMKGHSHVYWYRQLPEEGLKFMVYLQKENIIDESGMPKERFSAEFPKEGPSILRIQQVVRGDSAAYFCASSPGTGSRYGYTFGSGTRLTVV.

J is TRBJ2-7 and V is TRBV2, with TRBD1 as a possible D gene (7 bases). V was trimmed by 3 bases and J by 3 bases, leaving 15 bases between them. CDR3 length: 15 residues. CDR1 is SNHLY, CDR2 FYNNEI, per germline. Here the CDR3 reads CASSEGGGGFYEQYF. The CDR3 coding sequence is TGTGCCAGCAGTGAGGGAGGAGGGGGCTTCTACGAGCAGTACTTC.

This clone came up once. J is TRBJ1-5 and V is TRBV19; D is perhaps TRBD1 (6 bases). Trimming shortened V by 2 bases and J by 1 base, and 6 bases separated the two germline ends. Germline loops: CDR1 LNHDA, CDR2 SQIVND (reference sequence). This CDR3 is built from 14 residues. The CDR3 here is CASSITGSNQPQHF. CDR3 DNA sequence: TGTGCCAGTAGTATAACAGGGAGCAATCAGCCCCAGCATTTT.

V is TRBV11-2 and J is TRBJ2-3; D unclear. Germline V gene lookup returns CDR1 SGHAT and CDR2 FQNNGV. The CDR3 extends over 14 amino acids. The V gene lost 2 bases and the J gene lost 5 bases, with 11 bases spanning the gap. The CDR3 loop reads CASSLPLPLDTQYF. For the CDR3, the DNA is TGTGCCAGCAGCTTACCTCTCCCCTTAGATACGCAGTATTTT.

The chain employs TRBV12-5 and TRBJ2-1; TRBD2 matches 14 bases. Per the germline V gene, CDR1 is LGHNT and CDR2 is FRNRAP. The CDR3 length is 16 residues. The trim removed 4 bases at V and 8 bases at J, leaving 7 bases unmatched. The chain's CDR3 is CASGSPGLAGEDEQFF. In DNA, the CDR3 is TGTGCTAGTGGTTCTCCGGGACTAGCGGGGGAGGATGAGCAGTTCTTC.

The V gene is TRBV29-1, the J gene TRBJ2-7, with 8 bases identical to TRBD1. This CDR3 region has 14 residues. Looked up from germline, CDR1 is SQVTM and CDR2 is ANQGSEA. The V segment lost 4 bases and the J segment 3 bases; nucleotides outside the gene matches: 8. The CDR3 nucleotides are TGCAGCGTTGGGGGCAGGGGGCCAGACTACGAGCAGTACTTC. It yields the protein CSVGGRGPDYEQYF.

On this clone itself: Different DNA sequences within this sample yield the same CDR3. The rearrangement links TRBV25-1 to TRBJ1-4; 9 bases align to TRBD1. Germline V CDR1 and CDR2: MGHDK, SYGVNS. V lost 6 bases and J lost 8; bases outside the gene matches: 10. CDR3 size: 15 residues. As DNA, the CDR3 is TGTGCCAGCAGCCCTGACAGGGGGAATGGCGAAAAACTGTTTTTT. This codes for CASSPDRGNGEKLFF.

CDR3 DNA sequence: TGTGCCAGCAGCGCTGACCGGGATCAGCCCCAGCATTTT. Amino acid sequence: CASSADRDQPQHF. This rearrangement joins TRBV5-6 to TRBJ1-5; D uncertain. The CDR3 is made up of 13 amino acids. The germline V gene has CDR1 SGHDT and CDR2 YYEEEE. V lost 4 bases and J lost 5, with 10 bases in between.

The chain carries TRBV7-9 and TRBJ2-3; 8 nucleotides agree with TRBD2. The CDR3 covers 14 residues. The V gene end was trimmed by 5 bases and the J gene end by 6 bases; junction bases not matched to a gene: 7. Looked up from germline, CDR1 is SEHNR and CDR2 is FQNEAQ (reference sequence). The CDR3 nucleotides are TGTGCCAGCAGCGCGGGACTAGGGCGGGATACGCAGTATTTT. Residues: CASSAGLGRDTQYF.

The chain has TRBV5-4 and TRBJ1-2; the D gene is possibly TRBD1 (5 bases). This CDR3 region has 14 residues. Germline values: CDR1 SGHNT, CDR2 YYREEE (reference sequence). V lost 0 bases, J lost 6 bases, and 12 bases lay in between. The chain's CDR3 is CASSLGRVTHGYTF. The CDR3 DNA reads TGTGCCAGCAGCTTGGGCAGGGTAACCCATGGCTACACCTTC.

The chain employs TRBV7-2 and TRBJ2-1, with 12 bases matching TRBD2. The CDR3 has 15 amino acids. Germline CDR1 is SGHTA and CDR2 is FQGNSA. Unmatched junction bases numbered 1, after V lost 3 bases and J lost 4 bases. In nucleotides, the CDR3 is TGTGCCAGCAGCTTCGGGACTAGCGGGTACAATGAGCAGTTCTTC. Translation: CASSFGTSGYNEQFF.

This chain links TRBV5-6 with TRBJ1-1; possible D gene TRBD1, 6 bases. The length of the CDR3 is 14 residues. Germline V CDR1 and CDR2: SGHDT, YYEEEE. With 3 bases removed from V and 5 bases from J, the gap between germline ends came to 14 bases. CDR3 in DNA: TGTGCCAGCAGCTGGGGGGGGGCAGGGACTGAAGCTTTCTTT. This codes for CASSWGGAGTEAFF.

As concerns this clone: In the same sample, other DNA sequences code for this CDR3. This chain links TRBV2 with TRBJ2-1; a weak D match, TRBD2 (6 bases). The CDR3 has 13 amino acids. Trimming took off 7 bases at V and 2 bases at J, with 9 bases between the two ends. Germline V CDR1 and CDR2: SNHLY, FYNNEI. The chain's CDR3 is CASNWGAYNEQFF. The CDR3 DNA is TGTGCCAGCAACTGGGGGGCCTACAATGAGCAGTTCTTC.

This chain uses TRBV29-1 with TRBJ2-5, with 13 bases lining up with TRBD2. The germline CDR1 and CDR2 sequences are SQVTM and ANQGSEA. The CDR3 has 13 amino acids. Losses at the gene ends were 8 bases for V and 5 bases for J; bases not matched to a gene: 5. CDR3 DNA: TGCAGCACTAGCGGGGGGGCCCGGGAGACCCAGTACTTC. This codes for CSTSGGARETQYF.

This chain links TRBV5-1 with TRBJ2-3, with a possible D match to TRBD2 (7 bases). The length of the CDR3 is 16 residues. Trimming took 0 bases from V and 1 from J, leaving 12 bases between them. Germline V gene data show CDR1 as SGHRS and CDR2 as YFSETQ. The CDR3: CASSLAGGPGTDTQYF. CDR3 coding DNA: TGCGCCAGCAGCTTGGCCGGGGGGCCCGGCACAGATACGCAGTATTTT.

This chain links TRBV5-1 with TRBJ2-7; possibly TRBD1 for D (6 bases). V lost 4 bases and J 3 bases, leaving 14 bases between the germline ends. This CDR3 contains 14 residues. CDR1 is SGHRS, CDR2 YFSETQ, per germline. CDR3 in amino acids: CASSPGHGNYEQYF. CDR3 DNA sequence: TGCGCCAGCAGCCCGGGACACGGAAACTACGAGCAGTACTTC.